Listed below are T cell receptor beta chains from one sample, sequenced in a study of blood T cell repertoires in COVID-19. TCRdb's table, derived via immunoSEQ multiplex PCR, lists solely in-frame clones and lacks some. The table shows 110,000 to 150,000 clones, with around 86% occurring only once. The sequencing input was PBMCs or T cells enriched from blood (not recorded which). These receptors came from a man in his fifties who had recovered from COVID-19. The CDR3 runs from the conserved cysteine through the conserved F or W. Each record gives: clone size, V gene, J gene, D gene, CDR3 DNA, CDR3 protein. A D gene is named only where the DNA matches it firmly. A row's size may be missing; if present it is once, few, many or a size class.

clone size: -
V gene: TRBV14
J gene: TRBJ2-4
D gene: TRBD2
CDR3 DNA: TGTGCCAGCAGCCGAGGAAGCGGGAGAGTAGCCAAAAACATTCAGTACTTC
CDR3 protein: CASSRGSGRVAKNIQYF

clone size: -
V gene: TRBV19
J gene: TRBJ2-5
D gene: TRBD2
CDR3 DNA: TGTGCCAGTAGTATAGGGCGGGGGGGCTCCGAGACCCAGTACTTC
CDR3 protein: CASSIGRGGSETQYF

clone size: -
V gene: TRBV5-1
J gene: TRBJ2-1
D gene: TRBD1
CDR3 DNA: TGCGCCAGCAGCTTCAGGTGGGACAGGGGAGGGAATGAGCAGTTCTTC
CDR3 protein: CASSFRWDRGGNEQFF

clone size: -
V gene: TRBV10-3
J gene: TRBJ2-3
D gene: TRBD1
CDR3 DNA: TGTGCCATCAGCCCCGGGACAGCCACAGATACGCAGTATTTT
CDR3 protein: CAISPGTATDTQYF

clone size: -
V gene: TRBV28
J gene: TRBJ1-2
D gene: -
CDR3 DNA: TGTGCCAGCAGGCCTACTTCTAACTATGGCTACACCTTC
CDR3 protein: CASRPTSNYGYTF

clone size: -
V gene: TRBV5-4
J gene: TRBJ2-5
D gene: TRBD2
CDR3 DNA: TGTGCCAGCAACCTCCGTGGCGGGGGACAAGAGACCCAGTACTTC
CDR3 protein: CASNLRGGGQETQYF

clone size: -
V gene: TRBV19
J gene: TRBJ1-1
D gene: -
CDR3 DNA: TGTGCCAGTAGTATAGACCCAGGCCTGAACACTGAAGCTTTCTTT
CDR3 protein: CASSIDPGLNTEAFF

clone size: few
V gene: TRBV5-4
J gene: TRBJ2-2
D gene: TRBD2
CDR3 DNA: TGTGCCAGCAGCTTGGGAGCGGGGCCGGCGACCGGGGAGCTGTTTTTT
CDR3 protein: CASSLGAGPATGELFF

clone size: once
V gene: TRBV11-2
J gene: TRBJ2-3
D gene: TRBD2
CDR3 DNA: TGTGCCACATCGGGAGCGGGGGAAAGCACAGATACGCAGTATTTT
CDR3 protein: CATSGAGESTDTQYF

clone size: -
V gene: TRBV27
J gene: TRBJ1-2
D gene: TRBD1
CDR3 DNA: TGTGCCAGCAGTTATGCGGACAGGGACGATGGCTACACCTTC
CDR3 protein: CASSYADRDDGYTF

clone size: once
V gene: TRBV7-7
J gene: TRBJ2-1
D gene: -
CDR3 DNA: TGTGCCAGCAGCTTATCACTAGTTTCGAGGGATGAGCAGTTCTTC
CDR3 protein: CASSLSLVSRDEQFF

clone size: once
V gene: TRBV10-3
J gene: TRBJ2-1
D gene: -
CDR3 DNA: TGTGCCATCAGTGTTAACAATGAGCAGTTCTTC
CDR3 protein: CAISVNNEQFF

clone size: -
V gene: TRBV20-1
J gene: TRBJ1-6
D gene: TRBD1
CDR3 DNA: TGCAGTGCTAGTCGCCGGGACAGGGTATTTGGGGCCTATAATTCACCCCTCCACTTT
CDR3 protein: CSASRRDRVFGAYNSPLHF

clone size: -
V gene: TRBV12-3/TRBV12-4
J gene: TRBJ1-3
D gene: TRBD1
CDR3 DNA: TGTGCCAGCAGTTGGGACAGAAGAAACACCATATATTTT
CDR3 protein: CASSWDRRNTIYF

clone size: few
V gene: TRBV18
J gene: TRBJ2-5
D gene: -
CDR3 DNA: TGTGCCAGCTCACCGGAACTAAACCGGAATACGTACTTC
CDR3 protein: CASSPELNRNTYF

clone size: -
V gene: TRBV3-1/TRBV3-2
J gene: TRBJ1-5
D gene: TRBD1
CDR3 DNA: TGTGCCAGCAGCCAAGAAGAGAGAGGGGGCAAAGGGCAGCCCCAGCATTTT
CDR3 protein: CASSQEERGGKGQPQHF

clone size: -
V gene: TRBV19
J gene: TRBJ1-1
D gene: -
CDR3 DNA: TGTGCCAGCCGAGGTGACACTGAAGCTTTCTTT
CDR3 protein: CASRGDTEAFF

clone size: -
V gene: TRBV24-1
J gene: TRBJ1-1
D gene: -
CDR3 DNA: TGTGCCACCAGTGATGCAGGGTCTCTTGGGACTGAAGCTTTCTTT
CDR3 protein: CATSDAGSLGTEAFF

clone size: -
V gene: TRBV4-3
J gene: TRBJ1-1
D gene: -
CDR3 DNA: TGCGCCAGCAGCCAGGGGGAGGGAAACCGGCACACTGAAGCTTTCTTT
CDR3 protein: CASSQGEGNRHTEAFF

clone size: -
V gene: TRBV7-6
J gene: TRBJ2-1
D gene: -
CDR3 DNA: TGTGCCAGCAGCTTAAGCGGCCCTAACAATGAGCAGTTCTTC
CDR3 protein: CASSLSGPNNEQFF

clone size: -
V gene: TRBV6-5
J gene: TRBJ1-5
D gene: TRBD1
CDR3 DNA: TGTGCCAGCACCAAAGGGGGCATGGGCAATCAGCCCCAGCATTTT
CDR3 protein: CASTKGGMGNQPQHF

clone size: -
V gene: TRBV18
J gene: TRBJ1-2
D gene: TRBD1
CDR3 DNA: TGTGCCAGCTCACCACTTGGGACAGGGAGTCACTATGGCTACACCTTC
CDR3 protein: CASSPLGTGSHYGYTF

clone size: -
V gene: TRBV11-3
J gene: TRBJ2-2
D gene: TRBD2
CDR3 DNA: TGTGCCAGCAGCCCCAGGACTAGCGGGGTCGGGGAGCTGTTTTTT
CDR3 protein: CASSPRTSGVGELFF

clone size: -
V gene: TRBV7-2
J gene: TRBJ1-2
D gene: -
CDR3 DNA: TGTGCCAGCAGCTTAGGGGGGACACCCTATGGCTACACCTTC
CDR3 protein: CASSLGGTPYGYTF

clone size: -
V gene: TRBV28
J gene: TRBJ1-2
D gene: -
CDR3 DNA: TGTGCCAGCAGTTTACTACGGTATGGCTACACCTTC
CDR3 protein: CASSLLRYGYTF

clone size: -
V gene: TRBV6-7
J gene: TRBJ2-3
D gene: -
CDR3 DNA: TGTGCCAGCAGTTACCTACTCCGAAGGGGTGGGCCTGATACGCAGTATTTT
CDR3 protein: CASSYLLRRGGPDTQYF

clone size: -
V gene: TRBV11-2
J gene: TRBJ1-3
D gene: TRBD1
CDR3 DNA: TGTGCCAGCAGCTTAGCGGACAGGGGTAGGGGAAACACCATATATTTT
CDR3 protein: CASSLADRGRGNTIYF

clone size: -
V gene: TRBV5-1
J gene: TRBJ2-3
D gene: -
CDR3 DNA: TGCGCCAGCAGCGATAGCGCAGATACGCAGTATTTT
CDR3 protein: CASSDSADTQYF

clone size: -
V gene: TRBV7-2
J gene: TRBJ2-1
D gene: TRBD2
CDR3 DNA: TGTGCCAGCAGCCGGACTAGCGGTCACAATGAGCAGTTCTTC
CDR3 protein: CASSRTSGHNEQFF

clone size: -
V gene: TRBV28
J gene: TRBJ2-7
D gene: TRBD2
CDR3 DNA: TGTGCCAGCAACATTCCCGGGACTAGCGGGAGAGTTAGGTCCTACGAGCAGTACTTC
CDR3 protein: CASNIPGTSGRVRSYEQYF

clone size: -
V gene: TRBV4-3
J gene: TRBJ1-5
D gene: -
CDR3 DNA: TGCGCCAGCAGCCAAGATGTCGGGAGGGATCAGCCCCAGCATTTT
CDR3 protein: CASSQDVGRDQPQHF